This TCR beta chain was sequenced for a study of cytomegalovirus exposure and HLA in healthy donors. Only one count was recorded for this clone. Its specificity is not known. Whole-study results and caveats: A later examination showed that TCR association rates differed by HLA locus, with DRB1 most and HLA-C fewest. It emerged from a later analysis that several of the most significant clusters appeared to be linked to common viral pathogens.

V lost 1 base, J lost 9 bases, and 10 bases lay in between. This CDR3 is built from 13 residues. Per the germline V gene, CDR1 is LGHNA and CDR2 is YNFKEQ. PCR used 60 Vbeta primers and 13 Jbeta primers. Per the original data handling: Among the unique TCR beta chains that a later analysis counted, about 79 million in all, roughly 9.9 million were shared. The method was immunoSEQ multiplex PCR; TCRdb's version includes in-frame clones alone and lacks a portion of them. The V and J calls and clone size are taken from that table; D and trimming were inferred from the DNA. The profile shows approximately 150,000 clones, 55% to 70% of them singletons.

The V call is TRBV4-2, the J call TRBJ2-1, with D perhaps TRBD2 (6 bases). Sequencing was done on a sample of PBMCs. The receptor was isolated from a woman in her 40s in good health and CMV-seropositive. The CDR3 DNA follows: TGTGCCAGCAGCCAAGTGCGGGATTTTGAGCAGTTCTTC. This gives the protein CASSQVRDFEQFF.